Presented here are 27 T cell receptor beta chains from one specimen sequenced in a study of cytomegalovirus exposure and HLA in healthy donors. Researchers ran the PCR with 60 Vbeta and 13 Jbeta primers. Data came from immunoSEQ multiplex PCR; TCRdb stores just in-frame clones and leaves some out. The sample yields approximately 170,000 clones, around 78% seen once. Source material: PBMCs. These receptors were collected from a woman in her thirties or forties in good health and CMV-seropositive.

As concerns this clone: Other DNA sequences in this sample translate to the same CDR3. V usage is TRBV25-1 and J usage is TRBJ1-1, with TRBD1 identical over 7 bases. Germline V lookup: CDR1 MGHDK, CDR2 SYGVNS. Trimming removed 6 bases from V and 1 base from J; junction bases left unmatched: 5. There are 14 residues in the CDR3. DNA for the CDR3: TGTGCCAGCAGGAAAAGGACAGGGAACACTGAAGCTTTCTTT. Amino acid sequence: CASRKRTGNTEAFF.

The chain carries TRBV4-3 and TRBJ1-1; no clear D. This CDR3 region has 16 residues. The germline CDR1 and CDR2 sequences are LGHNA and YSLEER. With 0 bases removed from V and 0 bases from J, the gap between germline ends came to 11 bases. In DNA, the CDR3 is TGCGCCAGCAGCCAAGAAGCGACGACGGTGAACACTGAAGCTTTCTTT. Protein sequence: CASSQEATTVNTEAFF.

The genes are TRBV4-3 and TRBJ2-1, with D unclear. From germline, CDR1 is LGHNA and CDR2 YSLEER. Trimming removed 0 bases from V and 8 bases from J, with 5 bases in between. The CDR3 has 12 amino acids. Written as DNA, the CDR3 is TGCGCCAGCAGCCAAGAAGGAGATGAGCAGTTCTTC. Protein: CASSQEGDEQFF.

V is TRBV27 and J is TRBJ2-3; TRBD1 might be the D (5 bases). CDR1 MNHEY and CDR2 SMNVEV come from the germline V gene (reference sequence). This CDR3 comprises 17 residues. Deletions cut 5 bases from V and 2 bases from J, with 20 bases between. The CDR3 region has the DNA TGTGCCAGCAGTCCCCACCCGGACACGGCGGCCACAGATACGCAGTATTTT. Its protein product is CASSPHPDTAATDTQYF.

V gene TRBV6-1 combines with J gene TRBJ2-2; possibly TRBD1 for D (6 bases). Trimming took off 8 bases at V and 1 base at J, with 8 bases between the two ends. The CDR3 spans 13 residues. The V gene's germline CDR1 is MNHNS and CDR2 SASEGT. The CDR3 spells CASLGQNTGELFF. CDR3 nucleotides: TGTGCCAGCCTGGGACAGAACACCGGGGAGCTGTTTTTT.

This clone was seen just once. The chain combines TRBV7-8 with TRBJ1-6; D is perhaps TRBD1 (6 bases). Trimming shortened V by 2 bases and J by 6 bases, and 14 bases separated the two germline ends. The V gene's germline CDR1 is SGHVS and CDR2 FQNEAQ. There are 16 residues in the CDR3. The CDR3 is CASSLSRGAGNSPLHF. The CDR3 DNA reads as TGTGCCAGCAGCTTATCTCGGGGGGCAGGTAATTCACCCCTCCACTTT.

The V call is TRBV28, the J call TRBJ2-3; 10 bases agree with TRBD1. The germline V gene encodes CDR1 MDHEN and CDR2 SYDVKM. The J segment lost 6 bases and the V segment lost 10 bases, leaving 16 bases of the junction unmatched. The CDR3 spans 16 residues. As DNA, the CDR3 is TGTGCCACTACAAGGGGGGGACAGGGGCTATCGGATACGCAGTATTTT. Its translation: CATTRGGQGLSDTQYF.

J is TRBJ2-5 and V is TRBV5-6, with D maybe TRBD2 (5 bases). Trimming cost V 4 bases and J 11 bases, with 12 bases left between them. Germline CDR1 SGHDT, CDR2 YYEEEE. The CDR3 extends over 11 amino acids. The CDR3 sequence: CASSVGWEQYF. As DNA, the CDR3 is TGTGCCAGCAGCGTAGGATGGGAGCAGTACTTC.

The chain is built from TRBV11-2 and TRBJ2-1; 7 nucleotides match TRBD2. Trimming removed 5 bases from V and 6 bases from J; junction bases left unmatched: 10. The CDR3 runs 15 residues. CDR1 is SGHAT and CDR2 is FQNNGV in the germline V gene. The CDR3 region has the DNA TGTGCCAGCAGCCCGAGAAGCGGGGCTCTCAATGAGCAGTTCTTC. Translating gives CASSPRSGALNEQFF.

CDR3 bases: TGCGCCAGCAGCCAAGATCCGGAGTTTGGGTATGGCTACACCTTC. This codes for CASSQDPEFGYGYTF. The chain links TRBV4-3 to TRBJ1-2; D remains unclear. CDR3 length: 15 amino acids. CDR1 is LGHNA and CDR2 is YSLEER in the germline V gene. The V and J ends lost 0 bases and 5 bases respectively, with 13 bases between them.

The J gene is TRBJ2-2, the V gene TRBV10-2, with 8 bases lining up with TRBD2. The V gene's germline CDR1 is WSHSY and CDR2 SAAADI. The CDR3 is made up of 17 amino acids. The ends lost 2 bases at V and 1 base at J; junction bases unmatched: 6. The CDR3 sequence is CASSERSGGQNTGELFF. In DNA form, the CDR3 reads TGCGCCAGCAGTGAGAGGAGCGGGGGACAGAACACCGGGGAGCTGTTTTTT.

This rearrangement joins TRBV27 to TRBJ1-6, with D possibly TRBD1 on 5 matching bases. V lost 3 bases, J lost 0 bases, and 12 bases lay in between. The CDR3 length is 17 residues. The germline V gene encodes CDR1 MNHEY and CDR2 SMNVEV (reference sequence). CDR3 coding DNA: TGTGCCAGCAGTTTTCAGCAGGGAAGCTCCTATAATTCACCCCTCCACTTT. Translating gives CASSFQQGSSYNSPLHF.

This clone was detected a few times. V is TRBV6-5 and J is TRBJ1-2, with 7 bases identical to TRBD1. In germline, CDR1 is MNHEY, CDR2 SVGAGI. The ends lost 3 bases at V and 8 bases at J; junction bases unmatched: 6. This CDR3 comprises 13 residues. Here the CDR3 DNA reads TGTGCCAGCAGTTATTTAGGGGGCGAAGGCTACACCTTC. Translated, it gives CASSYLGGEGYTF.

V usage is TRBV5-4 and J usage is TRBJ1-4; D is perhaps TRBD1 (6 bases). Germline lookup yields CDR1 SGHNT and CDR2 YYREEE (reference sequence). Trimming removed 7 bases at V and 7 bases at J, with 17 bases between. The CDR3 consists of 14 residues. The chain's CDR3 is CASGQPGEGEKLFF. DNA for the CDR3: TGTGCCAGCGGACAGCCCGGCGAAGGTGAAAAACTGTTTTTT.

This clone was seen a handful of times. This chain joins TRBV5-6 and TRBJ1-2, with 8 bases identical to TRBD1. Trimming cost V 0 bases and J 2 bases; bases outside gene matches: 0. The CDR3 contains 14 residues. Looked up from germline, CDR1 is SGHDT and CDR2 is YYEEEE. The CDR3 spells CASSLGQGNYGYTF. CDR3 DNA: TGTGCCAGCAGCTTGGGACAGGGGAACTATGGCTACACCTTC.

The CDR3: CASSPTGTSVGYEQYF. The DNA of the CDR3 is TGTGCCAGCAGCCCGACCGGGACTAGCGTGGGCTACGAGCAGTACTTC. The chain couples TRBV5-5 to TRBJ2-7, with 10 bases aligning to TRBD2. From germline, CDR1 is SGHKS and CDR2 YYEKEE (reference sequence). V dropped 4 bases and J dropped 3; count of bases not matched to a gene: 10. There are 16 residues in the CDR3.

The CDR3 region has the DNA TGTGCCAGGGCGCCGAGGGGGCCACGACAGACAATTCTACGGGAATATGGCTACACCTTC. This codes for CARAPRGPRQTILREYGYTF. This chain uses TRBV6-4 with TRBJ1-2; the match to TRBD1 covers 7 bases. Looked up from germline, CDR1 is MRHNA and CDR2 is SNTAGT. The trim removed 9 bases at V and 5 bases at J, leaving 30 bases unmatched. There are 20 residues in the CDR3.

The V gene is TRBV15, the J gene TRBJ1-1, with D uncertain. The V gene's germline CDR1 is LNHNV and CDR2 YYDKDF (reference sequence). V lost 1 base and J lost 1, with 4 bases in between. This CDR3 has 13 amino acids. DNA of the CDR3: TGTGCCACCAGCAGAGGGCCGAACACTGAAGCTTTCTTT. The encoded protein is CATSRGPNTEAFF.

This clone was recorded a few times. The chain is built from TRBV30 and TRBJ1-1; no firm D call. Germline V CDR1 and CDR2: GTSNPN, SVGIG (reference sequence). V dropped 2 bases and J dropped 2 bases, with 9 bases sitting between them. This CDR3 contains 13 residues. The CDR3 reads CAWSRGFNTEAFF. DNA for the CDR3: TGTGCCTGGAGTCGAGGATTTAACACTGAAGCTTTCTTT.

In its sample, this clone was seen a few times. The chain combines TRBV5-6 with TRBJ2-7, with D maybe TRBD2 (6 bases). The CDR3 contains 14 residues. Trimming removed 5 bases at V and 1 base at J, with 13 bases between. Looked up from germline, CDR1 is SGHDT and CDR2 is YYEEEE. CDR3 in amino acids: CASSTWGESYEQYF. CDR3 sequence (DNA): TGTGCCAGCAGTACGTGGGGGGAATCCTACGAGCAGTACTTC. Full variable domain (rest looked up from reference TRBV5-6 and TRBJ2-7): DAGVTQSPTHLIKTRGQQVTLRCSPKSGHDTVSWYQQALGQGPQFIFQYYEEEERQRGNFPDRFSGHQFPNYSSELNVNALLLGDSALYLCASSTWGESYEQYFGPGTRLTVT.

The chain employs TRBV4-1 and TRBJ2-7; possible D gene TRBD1, 6 bases. The CDR3 covers 15 residues. The V end lost 4 bases, the J end lost 4 bases, and 17 bases lay between the germline ends. CDR1 is MGHRA, CDR2 YSYEKL, per germline. The CDR3 spells CASSPSGTRQYEQYF. The CDR3 nucleotides are TGCGCCAGCAGCCCCTCCGGGACAAGACAATACGAGCAGTACTTC.

This chain joins TRBV6-1 and TRBJ2-5; the match to TRBD2 covers 13 bases. The J segment lost 7 bases and the V segment lost 4 bases, leaving 9 bases of the junction unmatched. The CDR3 extends over 16 amino acids. Germline lookup yields CDR1 MNHNS and CDR2 SASEGT. CDR3 sequence (DNA): TGTGCCAGCAGTGGGGGGACTAGCGGGGTCCTGAGGACCCAGTACTTC. Translation gives CASSGGTSGVLRTQYF.

The rearrangement joins TRBV5-1 to TRBJ2-7; the match to TRBD2 covers 8 bases. There are 16 residues in the CDR3. Germline loops: CDR1 SGHRS, CDR2 YFSETQ. The J segment lost 2 bases and the V segment lost 2 bases, leaving 9 bases of the junction unmatched. CDR3 sequence: CASSFSSGGLTYEQYF. The CDR3 DNA reads TGCGCCAGCAGCTTTTCAAGCGGGGGTCTTACCTACGAGCAGTACTTC.

In DNA form, the CDR3 reads TGTGCCAGCAGTGGGGCGGGGGGCACCGGGGAGCTGTTTTTT. Translating it yields CASSGAGGTGELFF. The V and J genes are TRBV7-6 and TRBJ2-2, with TRBD2 matching over 8 bases. The germline gives CDR1 SGHVS, CDR2 FNYEAQ. J gave up 4 bases and V 6 bases, and 4 bases lay outside the gene matches. The CDR3 totals 14 residues.

As DNA, the CDR3 is TGTGCCAGCAGCCCCAGGGTGGGCTTGACAGATACGCAGTATTTT. This encodes CASSPRVGLTDTQYF. The chain carries TRBV5-4 and TRBJ2-3; a weak D match, TRBD1 (5 bases). The germline gives CDR1 SGHNT, CDR2 YYREEE (reference sequence). The V end was cut by 4 bases, the J end by 3 bases, with 15 bases between. CDR3 length: 15 amino acids.

This clone was picked up one time. This chain uses TRBV19 with TRBJ1-2, with TRBD1 as a possible D gene (6 bases). The germline V gene encodes CDR1 LNHDA and CDR2 SQIVND (reference sequence). The V end was cut by 7 bases, the J end by 0 bases, with 21 bases between. The CDR3 extends over 17 amino acids. The CDR3 sequence: CASTSKYGGSTNYGYTF. CDR3 bases: TGTGCCAGTACCTCCAAGTATGGGGGCAGCACTAACTATGGCTACACCTTC.

This clone was seen more than once but under ten times. The chain combines TRBV30 with TRBJ2-7, with D tentatively TRBD2 (5 bases). V was clipped by 2 bases and J by 2 bases, with 13 bases between them. CDR1 is GTSNPN and CDR2 is SVGIG in the germline V gene (reference sequence). The CDR3 extends over 14 amino acids. CDR3 nucleotides: TGTGCCTGGAGTAGGACTCATCCCCCCTACGAGCAGTACTTC. Translation: CAWSRTHPPYEQYF.